These T cell receptor beta chains were read from a single sample in a study of molecular identifiers for immune sequencing clone quantification. TCRdb re-derived calls from the PCR reads in MiXCR, one entry per CDR3 protein. The sample includes a few hundred thousand distinct CDR3 sequences, roughly 23% of them seen just once. Sequenced: naive CD8+ T cells from blood, with Jurkat cell RNA spiked in. The receptors stem from a human donor in good health. Some libraries in this study had Jurkat cell RNA spiked in. The CDR3 runs from the conserved cysteine through the conserved F or W. Each record gives: clone size, J gene, V gene, CDR3 protein. A row's size may be missing; if present it is once, few, many or a size class.

>few|TRBJ2-7|TRBV7-9
CASSHGLAGAYEQYF
>-|TRBJ2-7|TRBV6-5
CTSSSSLLGEQYF
>few|TRBJ1-2|TRBV30
CAWSFDGGWGSNYGYTF
>-|TRBJ1-6|TRBV7-9
CASSLLVSKGAPLHF
>few|TRBJ2-5|TRBV7-9
CASSFPGLSGETQYF
>few|TRBJ1-5|TRBV19
CASRAGGGQPQRF
>few|TRBJ1-1|TRBV6-1
CASSEASGLSLGITEAFF
>few|TRBJ1-1|TRBV7-6
CASSLAMGTEVEAFF
>many|TRBJ2-7|TRBV13
CASSLGQINSYEQYF
>many|TRBJ2-5|TRBV6-5
CASSSEAETQYF
>-|TRBJ2-7|TRBV6-1
CASSEALSGGSYEQYF
>few|TRBJ2-7|TRBV20-1
CSARGQAGLSYEQYF
>-|TRBJ1-5|TRBV19
CASSYGEYSNQPQHF
>-|TRBJ2-5|TRBV3-1
CASSHRLAGGFETQYF
>few|TRBJ2-1|TRBV19
CASSPSQRGVYNEQFF
>-|TRBJ2-2|TRBV15
CATSTYRTGELFF
>few|TRBJ2-1|TRBV19
CASSKDLSWDNEQFF
>once|TRBJ2-7|TRBV9
CASSVAGEGLAEQSF
>-|TRBJ1-5|TRBV27
CASSFAGENQPQHF
>few|TRBJ2-3|TRBV2
CASIPQGEDTQYF
>many|TRBJ2-3|TRBV9
CASSAAGAGATDTQYF
>few|TRBJ2-2|TRBV13
CASSFFSSNTGELFF
>-|TRBJ1-6|TRBV7-9
CASSLSARPPLHF
>many|TRBJ1-1|TRBV12-3/TRBV12-4
CASSRDGVNTEAFF
>few|TRBJ1-2|TRBV28
CASSPPQATLNYGYTF
>few|TRBJ2-3|TRBV23-1
CASSLHGPTDTQYF
>-|TRBJ2-2|TRBV10-3
CAIKEHTNTGALFF
>many|TRBJ2-7|TRBV20-1
CSARPRDRPYEQYF
>many|TRBJ2-7|TRBV6-2/TRBV6-3
CASSYHPGNEQYF
>many|TRBJ1-1|TRBV7-2
CASSLFLGHENTEAFF
>-|TRBJ1-4|TRBV7-2
CASISDPNEKLFF
>few|TRBJ1-5|TRBV28
CASITRRGGNQPQHF
>-|TRBJ1-1|TRBV30
CAWSVGLNGAFF
>few|TRBJ2-7|TRBV12-3/TRBV12-4
CASRGTVNSYEQYF
>few|TRBJ2-7|TRBV7-9
CASSEPAGGHEQYF
>many|TRBJ2-2|TRBV4-1
CASSQEEQYTGELFF
>-|TRBJ1-5|TRBV18
CASSPTTGGNQPQRF
>-|TRBJ2-5|TRBV2
CASSEAGLEQETQYF
>-|TRBJ2-3|TRBV28
CASSLERGITDTQYF
>many|TRBJ2-7|TRBV30
CAWSPTSLNSYEQYF
>many|TRBJ1-1|TRBV27
CASSAGQATEAFF
>-|TRBJ2-1|TRBV7-6
CASGAGTGGNEQFF
>-|TRBJ2-2|TRBV4-1
CASSQVLAGHPTNTGELFF
>many|TRBJ2-3|TRBV6-2/TRBV6-3
CASSYSGRSTDTQYF
>-|TRBJ1-1|TRBV5-1
CASEGDQDTEAFF
>-|TRBJ2-2|TRBV25-1
CASSGGLVGELFF
>many|TRBJ2-3|TRBV29-1
CSVVAWLITSGLPDTQYF
>-|TRBJ2-3|TRBV20-1
CSAAGTGFGTDTQYF
>many|TRBJ2-5|TRBV10-3
CASGQPQETQYF
>many|TRBJ2-7|TRBV9
CASSPTRAAYEQYF
>-|TRBJ2-3|TRBV7-9
CASTPGGATDTQYF
>-|TRBJ2-7|TRBV5-6
CASSLELARTYEQYF
>few|TRBJ1-1|TRBV4-1
CASSQDPAGPEAFF
>-|TRBJ1-6|TRBV28
CASSRTGGNLSPLHF
>-|TRBJ2-2|TRBV20-1
CSATLTGELFF
>few|TRBJ2-1|TRBV4-1
CASSWTSGSSNEQFF
>many|TRBJ2-7|TRBV29-1
CSVEGRLDGRGKNEQYF
>-|TRBJ2-7|TRBV7-2
CARSLLGGRAYEQYF
>many|TRBJ1-1|TRBV9
CASGPPRGEAFF
>many|TRBJ2-1|TRBV6-5
CASSYSGLEATEQFF